Listed here are 20 T cell receptor beta chains from one sample, sequenced in a study of breast tumors, draining lymph nodes, adjacent tissues. A single record per CDR3 protein comes from TCRdb applying MiXCR to the multiplex PCR reads. In the table there are about 180,000 distinct CDR3 sequences, around a third of which are singletons. Axillary draining lymph nodes of breast cancer patients supplied the node samples. The sample was axillary lymph node tissue. Receptor source: a female donor with breast cancer. Some clones in this sample may be carry-over from other donors' samples.

This clonotype was seen at least ten times. This rearrangement joins TRBV7-9 to TRBJ2-7, with D tentatively TRBD2 (5 bases). Germline CDR1 and CDR2: SEHNR and FQNEAQ (reference sequence). V gave up 5 bases and J gave up 11 bases, with 13 bases separating them. CDR3 length: 11 amino acids. CDR3 in DNA: TGTGCCAGCAGCGCCAGTCAGGAGGAGTACTTC. Translated: CASSASQEEYF.

Concerning this clonotype: Being one base from a much bigger clone, this may be a read error. The rearrangement uses TRBV11-2 and TRBJ1-5; D possibly corresponds to TRBD1 (5 bases). The V gene's germline CDR1 is SGHAT and CDR2 FQNNGV. CDR3 length: 15 residues. V lost 2 bases, J lost 3 bases, and 11 bases lay in between. The CDR3 DNA sequence: TGTGCCAGCAGCTTAAGCCAGGGAACCAATCAGCCCCAGCATTTT. Its protein is CASSLSQGTNQPQHF. Combining the CDR3 with reference TRBV11-2 and TRBJ1-5 gives the whole variable domain EAGVAQSPRYKIIEKRQSVAFWCNPISGHATLYWYQQILGQGPKLLIQFQNNGVVDDSQLPKDRFSAERLKGVDSTLKIQPAKLEDSAVYLCASSLSQGTNQPQHFGDGTRLSIL.

This clonotype was counted ten times or more. J is TRBJ2-5 and V is TRBV7-8, with D perhaps matching TRBD1 or TRBD2 (5 bases each). The V gene's germline CDR1 is SGHVS and CDR2 FQNEAQ. Between the trimmed V and J ends, which lost 3 bases and 4 bases, there was a span of 12 bases. The CDR3 loop spans 14 amino acids. Here the CDR3 DNA reads TGTGCCAGCAGCTTTCCGGGACCGGGAGAGACCCAGTACTTC. Encoded protein: CASSFPGPGETQYF.

This clonotype was found many times. The chain links TRBV6-5 to TRBJ2-1; D perhaps matches TRBD2 (6 bases). Trimming took 1 base from V and 8 from J, leaving 27 bases between them. The CDR3 has 19 amino acids. Germline V CDR1 and CDR2: MNHEY, SVGAGI. CDR3 DNA sequence: TGTGCCAGCAGTTACTGGGCAGGCTCTGGACTATCGGGGAGCGATGAGCAGTTCTTC. Protein product: CASSYWAGSGLSGSDEQFF.

This clonotype was recorded many times. CDR3 nucleotide sequence: TGTGCCACCCGCCGTAACGGACAGGCTAATAAGGAGCAGTACTTC. Protein sequence: CATRRNGQANKEQYF. The chain combines TRBV24-1 with TRBJ2-7, with 7 bases matching TRBD1. This CDR3 comprises 15 residues. Germline V gene data show CDR1 as KGHDR and CDR2 as SFDVKD. With 9 bases clipped from V and 7 bases from J, the junction kept 17 bases outside the gene matches.

This clonotype was seen ten or more times. V usage is TRBV12-3 or TRBV12-4 and J usage is TRBJ2-1; 8 positions agree with TRBD2. The CDR3 is 15 residues long. The junction had 5 bases not matched to a gene; V was cut back by 2 bases and J by 5 bases. The chain's CDR3 is CASSLFGGADNEQFF. The DNA for the CDR3 is TGTGCCAGCAGTTTATTCGGGGGGGCCGACAATGAGCAGTTCTTC.

For this clonotype: A much larger clone lies a single base off, so this may be a read error. CDR3 residues: CASNSPGSGFYEQYF. The CDR3 nucleotides are TGTGCCAGCAACTCTCCGGGGTCAGGGTTCTACGAGCAGTACTTC. The J gene is TRBJ2-7, the V gene TRBV28; D tentatively fits TRBD1 or TRBD2 (5 bases each). The CDR3 extends over 15 amino acids. Germline V gives CDR1 MDHEN, CDR2 SYDVKM. V lost 7 bases, J lost 3 bases, and 19 bases lay in between.

The V gene is TRBV5-1, the J gene TRBJ1-1, with D unclear. The CDR3 is 14 residues long. V lost 1 base to trimming and J lost 4 bases, with 11 bases between them. The germline gives CDR1 SGHRS, CDR2 YFSETQ. The CDR3 bases are TGCGCCAGCAGCTTGTGGTTGGCAGCCACTGAAGCTTTCTTT. It specifies CASSLWLAATEAFF.

At least ten counts were recorded for this clonotype. The V gene is TRBV30, the J gene TRBJ1-2; a possible D gene is TRBD1 (6 bases). CDR3 size: 14 residues. Trimming stripped 3 bases from V and 3 bases from J, with 14 bases between. The germline V gene has CDR1 GTSNPN and CDR2 SVGIG (reference sequence). The CDR3 bases are TGTGCCTGGAGCCCGGGGGGGGGCGACTATGGCTACACCTTC. Its translation: CAWSPGGGDYGYTF.

Worth noting for this clonotype: This clone may be a read error of a much larger clone one base away. The chain is built from TRBV20-1 and TRBJ2-7; D not certain. From germline, CDR1 is DFQATT and CDR2 SNEGSKA (reference sequence). This CDR3 contains 12 residues. DNA for the CDR3: TGCAGTGCTAGAGCTCCGGGCTACAAGCAGTACTTC. This encodes CSARAPGYKQYF.

The chain combines TRBV28 with TRBJ2-7; unclear D gene. Germline V lookup: CDR1 MDHEN, CDR2 SYDVKM. There are 17 residues in the CDR3. With 3 bases removed from V and 5 bases from J, the gap between germline ends came to 23 bases. The chain's CDR3 is CASSFPTGRLIRDEQYF. The CDR3 DNA reads as TGTGCCAGCAGTTTCCCCACCGGACGGCTCATTAGGGACGAGCAGTACTTC.

Ten or more counts support this clonotype. The gene calls are TRBV4-2 and TRBJ2-3; D is unclear. The germline V and J ends were trimmed by 2 bases and 4 bases, with 7 bases remaining between them. This CDR3 has 13 residues. Looked up from germline, CDR1 is LGHNA and CDR2 is YNFKEQ. Written as DNA, the CDR3 is TGTGCCAGCAGCCAACGGCAGGCAGATACGCAGTATTTT. Translating gives CASSQRQADTQYF.

The chain employs TRBV7-2 and TRBJ1-4, with D possibly TRBD1 on 6 matching bases. This CDR3 comprises 14 residues. Germline-derived CDR1 and CDR2 are SGHTA and FQGNSA. Trimming shortened V by 4 bases and J by 4 bases, and 10 bases separated the two germline ends. In DNA form, the CDR3 reads TGTGCCAGCAGCTCGGACAGCGTTAATGAAAAACTGTTTTTT. It translates to CASSSDSVNEKLFF. Based on the CDR3 plus reference TRBV7-2 and TRBJ1-4, the full variable domain is GAGVSQSPSNKVTEKGKDVELRCDPISGHTALYWYRQSLGQGLEFLIYFQGNSAPDKSGLPSDRFSAERTGGSVSTLTIQRTQQEDSAVYLCASSSDSVNEKLFFGSGTQLSVL.

This clonotype was detected only a few times. This may stem from a read error, because a much larger clone lies one nucleotide away. J is TRBJ2-1 and V is TRBV14, with a weak D call TRBD2 (5 bases). This CDR3 is built from 16 residues. CDR1 and CDR2 (germline): SGHDN, FVKESK. CDR3 residues: CASSQVVGVGFNAQFF. The CDR3 region has the DNA TGTGCCAGCAGCCAAGTAGTGGGAGTAGGGTTCAATGCGCAGTTCTTC.

This clonotype occurred many times. V is TRBV9 and J is TRBJ1-2, with 7 bases matching TRBD1. The germline CDR1 and CDR2 sequences are SGDLS and YYNGEE. V was clipped by 4 bases and J by 3 bases; unmatched bases: 12. The CDR3 is made up of 16 amino acids. In DNA, the CDR3 is TGTGCCAGCAGCTCCAAGGGGGCGGGCCGGGACTATGGCTACACCTTC. This codes for CASSSKGAGRDYGYTF.

This clonotype was counted many times. The V gene is TRBV7-2, the J gene TRBJ2-7; 8 bases align to TRBD2. J gave up 2 bases and V 7 bases, and 10 bases lay outside the gene matches. CDR1 is SGHTA, CDR2 FQGNSA, per germline. The CDR3 has 15 residues. The CDR3 DNA follows: TGTGCCAGCACCGACAGCGGGAGTTGGGCCTACGAGCAGTACTTC. This gives the protein CASTDSGSWAYEQYF.

This clonotype was observed a few times. This may be a read error: a much more frequent sequence differs by one nucleotide. The chain couples TRBV6-6 to TRBJ1-4; D unresolved. Germline V gene lookup returns CDR1 MNHNY and CDR2 SVGAGI (reference sequence). Trimming removed 6 bases at V and 7 bases at J, with 9 bases between. This CDR3 spans 12 amino acids. This CDR3 reads CASSPLAEKLFF. CDR3 bases: TGTGCCAGCAGCCCCTTAGCTGAAAAACTGTTTTTT.

This clonotype was seen many times. The chain employs TRBV7-2 and TRBJ2-7, with D perhaps matching TRBD1 or TRBD2 (6 bases each). Germline CDR1 and CDR2: SGHTA and FQGNSA. This CDR3 comprises 15 residues. V dropped 5 bases and J dropped 4 bases, with 18 bases sitting between them. The CDR3 coding sequence is TGTGCCAGCAGCCAAGAGGTGGGGGGCTGGTACGAGCAGTACTTC. Its protein is CASSQEVGGWYEQYF.

This clonotype was seen at least ten times. The chain has TRBV6-6 and TRBJ1-6; no reliable D call. The CDR3 runs 16 residues. The V and J ends lost 2 bases and 3 bases respectively, with 11 bases between them. The V gene's germline CDR1 is MNHNY and CDR2 SVGAGI (reference sequence). CDR3 loop: CASSYEGFGYNSPLHF. CDR3 nucleotides: TGTGCCAGCAGTTACGAGGGTTTCGGCTATAATTCACCCCTCCACTTT.

In this sample, this clonotype turned up many times. This rearrangement joins TRBV3-1 to TRBJ1-5; no clear D gene. The CDR3 runs to 14 residues. Germline CDR1 and CDR2: LGHDT and YNNKEL (reference sequence). Trimming pared 1 base from V and 2 bases from J, leaving 6 bases between. CDR3 DNA sequence: TGTGCCAGCAGCCAAGCCGGGGGCAATCAGCCCCAGCATTTT. This sequence encodes CASSQAGGNQPQHF.